This T cell receptor (beta chain) was found in a study of follicular helper T cells after annual influenza vaccination (dated by TCRdb to 2016 to 2017). Regarding the study in general: After each seasonal influenza vaccination, blood samples were collected on days 0, 7 and 28. One week after vaccination, a second recruited cohort of roughly 11 subjects (Table S1) displayed a similar ICOS+CD38+ cTfh response. Multi-year samples were available from six subjects, with four subjects covering two vaccination seasons and two subjects covering three seasons. The 2013-2014 samples were cryopreserved, while the 2015 samples were processed right after collection. To look at recall of cTfh clones, some subjects were tracked through successive annual vaccinations covering the 2013-2014, 2014-2015 and 2015-2016 seasons.

Results the study describes overall, beyond this receptor: Successive annual vaccinations recalled a recurrent oligoclonal ICOS+CD38+ cTfh response that contained tetramer and AIM influenza-specific clonotypes. Only 10-20% of analyzed cells yielded productive TCRB sequences, so sampling of rare clonotypes was not possible. ICOS+CD38+ cTfh clonality correlated with the frequency of that population, and its change correlated with the change in circulating plasmablast frequency. Day 7 ICOS+CD38+ clones were most often found later in ICOS-CD38- cTfh, suggesting that subset may serve as a memory reservoir.

To prepare the library, the immunoSEQ multiplex PCR assay was applied. Adaptive Biotechnologies handled the TCRB amplification, library preparation, sequencing and preliminary bioinformatics at Survey level resolution. For TCRB sequencing, genomic DNA from sorted cTfh populations was amplified by multiplex PCR. In the paper's pipeline: Clonality was computed in R as 1 minus normalized Shannon entropy; the Gini index was calculated with the R package ineq. To get the overlap score, the summed counts of shared sequences were divided by the total counts of all sequences in both of the compared samples. Shared-clonotype significance used Fisher's exact test assuming a theoretical repertoire of 10^7 TCRB sequences. What TCRdb holds here is the immuneACCESS table cut down to in-frame rearrangements. Part of the clones is not present; checked against another copy, under half of the missing clones reflect an unresolved V gene, and the others are unexplained. Clonal size and the V and J genes are those of that table, whereas D and trimming came from the DNA. In this sample the table shows 3,500 to 5,000 clones, around 80% of which occur a single time. The top ten constitute about 0.79% of the sample.

Interpreted using the paper, the time point label stands for: 2015-2016 season, 7 days after influenza vaccination. Seasonal inactivated influenza vaccine (Fluvarix) was administered to adults, and sorted blood CD4 subsets were tracked by TCRB sequencing before and after vaccination. To be eligible, subjects had to live in the community and must not have received influenza vaccine in the previous 6 months. Exclusions included influenza vaccine contraindications, substance abuse, HIV/AIDS, active malignancy, immunomodulatory medication and active illness such as respiratory infection. At each time point, roughly 35 to 100 mL of blood was collected. Non-naive CD4+CXCR5+PD-1+ cells were defined as circulating Tfh and were sorted into two fractions, ICOS+CD38+ and ICOS-CD38-. Either Ficoll-Paque PLUS or SepMate separation was used to isolate PBMC. Before DNA was extracted, the cell subsets were sorted from PBMC using a BD FACS Aria.

The germline V gene specifies SGHTA as CDR1 and FQGNSA as CDR2. Counted from cysteine to phenylalanine, this CDR3 has 13 amino acids. Only CDR3 DNA is held: 39 bases, read in frame from base 1. V and J are truncated by 0 bases and 4 bases respectively, leaving an intervening sequence of 6 bases. As regards this clone: Its antigen has not been determined. No base quality information exists; no much larger clone differs at one position.

The clonotype was recovered from an adult who received the influenza vaccine. The sequencing used CXCR5+ CD38- circulating T follicular helper cells from blood, collected 7 days after influenza vaccination. Interpreted using the paper, the cell subset or site label stands for: circulating Tfh, non-naive CD4+CXCR5+PD-1+ (ICOS+CD38+ or ICOS-CD38-). The sequence joins TRBV7-2 to TRBJ1-1, with no reliable assignment of the D segment. The base sequence is TGTGCCAGCAGCTTAGCCGGGGTCACTGAAGCTTTCTTT. This sequence encodes CASSLAGVTEAFF.